This entry concerns a single TCR beta chain. The germline CDR1 and CDR2 sequences are MGHDK and SYGVNS. This CDR3 is built from 14 residues. Trimming pared 3 bases from V and 2 bases from J, leaving 9 bases between. The data were obtained in a study of cytotoxic CD8 clonotypes in ibrutinib-treated CLL. Across the study: Response sampling came at median 12 months of treatment, ranging 6 to 36 months.

Assay: immunoSEQ multiplex PCR; the TCRdb copy retains only in-frame clones and omits some. This sample has 100,000 to 150,000 clones, with roughly 85% found just once. The receptor comes from a human donor with chronic lymphocytic leukemia. The specimen was PBMCs, collected after 24 months of ibrutinib treatment. The V call is TRBV25-1, the J call TRBJ2-3; TRBD2 is a possible D gene (5 bases). CDR3 sequence reads: CASSDMEATDTQYF. The CDR3 region has the DNA TGTGCCAGCAGTGATATGGAGGCCACAGATACGCAGTATTTT. Full variable domain (missing parts from reference TRBV25-1 and TRBJ2-3): EADIYQTPRYLVIGTGKKITLECSQTMGHDKMYWYQQDPGMELHLIHYSYGVNSTEKGDLSSESTVSRIRTEHFPLTLESARPSHTSQYLCASSDMEATDTQYFGPGTRLTVL.